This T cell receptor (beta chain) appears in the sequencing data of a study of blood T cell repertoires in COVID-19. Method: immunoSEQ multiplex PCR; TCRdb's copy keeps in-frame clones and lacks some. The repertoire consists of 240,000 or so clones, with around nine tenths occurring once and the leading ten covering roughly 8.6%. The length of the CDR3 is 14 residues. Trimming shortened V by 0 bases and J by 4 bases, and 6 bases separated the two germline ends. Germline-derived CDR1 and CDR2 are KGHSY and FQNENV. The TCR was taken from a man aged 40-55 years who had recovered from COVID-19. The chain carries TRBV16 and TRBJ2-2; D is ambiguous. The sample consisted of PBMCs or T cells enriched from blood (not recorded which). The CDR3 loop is CASSQSQVTGELFF. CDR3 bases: TGTGCCAGCAGCCAATCGCAGGTCACCGGGGAGCTGTTTTTT.